The clone carrying this T cell receptor beta chain was recorded many times. Its matching antigen is unknown. These data come from a study of response to subunit inactivated influenza vaccine. One entry per CDR3 protein results from TCRdb running MiXCR on the RT-PCR reads. Of about 500,000 distinct CDR3 sequences listed, approximately 13% are singletons. The study's findings and limits: That few new T cells are recruited by each seasonal influenza vaccination was the authors' suggestion.

The germline V gene has CDR1 SGHRS and CDR2 YFSETQ. The CDR3 is 15 amino acids. Trimming at V came to 4 bases and at J to 5 bases, leaving 6 bases not matched to a gene. V usage is TRBV5-1 and J usage is TRBJ2-2; 9 bases fit TRBD1. This TCR was sampled from a middle-aged man who received an inactivated influenza vaccine. The sample was PBMCs from blood, taken roughly 6 weeks after vaccination. The CDR3 DNA sequence: TGCGCCAGCAGCCGGGACAGGGTAGCAACCGGGGAGCTGTTTTTT. Its translation: CASSRDRVATGELFF.